Shown below are 21 T cell receptor beta chains from a single sample sequenced in a study of cytomegalovirus exposure and HLA in healthy donors. Researchers ran the PCR with 60 Vbeta and 13 Jbeta primers. TCRdb's table, derived via immunoSEQ multiplex PCR, lists solely in-frame clones and lacks some. The sample contains 110,000 to 150,000 clones, 70% of which appear only once. The sequencing sample was made of PBMCs. The receptors derive from a woman aged 60-70 years in good health and CMV-seropositive.

This clone was seen just once. The rearrangement uses TRBV29-1 and TRBJ1-3; 7 bases are shared with TRBD1. Germline CDR1 and CDR2: SQVTM and ANQGSEA. With V trimmed by 4 bases and J by 3 bases, 15 bases remained unmatched. This CDR3 spans 17 amino acids. The CDR3 reads CSVATGLRSSGGNTIYF. In DNA form, the CDR3 reads TGCAGCGTTGCGACAGGGCTCCGAAGCAGCGGTGGAAACACCATATATTTT.

This chain links TRBV6-6 with TRBJ1-2; 10 bases are shared with TRBD1. This CDR3 has 15 residues. The ends lost 2 bases at V and 2 bases at J; junction bases unmatched: 2. Germline V gives CDR1 MNHNY, CDR2 SVGAGI (reference sequence). The DNA for the CDR3 is TGTGCCAGCAGTTACGGGGGACAGGGGAACTATGGCTACACCTTC. Translating gives CASSYGGQGNYGYTF.

The rearrangement uses TRBV4-1 and TRBJ2-3, with D perhaps matching TRBD1 (5 bases). Germline CDR1 is MGHRA and CDR2 is YSYEKL. This CDR3 is 14 amino acids long. Trimming removed 3 bases at V and 0 bases at J, with 7 bases between. CDR3 loop: CASSQTVSTDTQYF. The DNA of the CDR3 is TGCGCCAGCAGCCAGACAGTGAGCACAGATACGCAGTATTTT.

This chain joins TRBV28 and TRBJ1-1, with TRBD1 matching 7 bases. CDR3 length equals 13 residues. The V gene end was trimmed by 7 bases and the J gene end by 4 bases; junction bases not matched to a gene: 6. Germline loops: CDR1 MDHEN, CDR2 SYDVKM. The DNA of the CDR3 is TGTGCCAGCATTAATAGGGGGCCCACTGAAGCTTTCTTT. Translation: CASINRGPTEAFF.

The chain links TRBV5-5 to TRBJ1-1; tentatively, D is TRBD1 (5 bases). The CDR3 is made up of 15 amino acids. Deletions cut 4 bases from V and 0 bases from J, with 13 bases between. CDR1 is SGHKS and CDR2 is YYEKEE in the germline V gene (reference sequence). CDR3 coding DNA: TGTGCCAGCAGCCCGAGGACGGACATGAACACTGAAGCTTTCTTT. Its protein product is CASSPRTDMNTEAFF.

This clone has only a few counts. The gene calls are TRBV6-5 and TRBJ1-3; D is possibly TRBD1 (5 bases). The CDR3 totals 16 residues. The germline V gene encodes CDR1 MNHEY and CDR2 SVGAGI. Deletions cut 2 bases from V and 0 bases from J, with 11 bases between. The CDR3 protein is CASSYDSQLSGNTIYF. CDR3 nucleotide sequence: TGTGCCAGCAGTTACGACAGTCAACTCTCTGGAAACACCATATATTTT.

This chain connects TRBV6-5 to TRBJ2-3; D perhaps matches TRBD1 (6 bases). The germline CDR1 and CDR2 sequences are MNHEY and SVGAGI. The CDR3 loop spans 13 amino acids. The ends were cut back, 8 bases at V and 6 bases at J, with 15 bases in the middle. The CDR3 loop is CASARGGHDTQYF. The CDR3, as DNA: TGTGCCAGCGCCCGTGGGGGCCATGATACGCAGTATTTT.

In this sample, this clone turned up once. The chain has TRBV10-3 and TRBJ1-1, with D perhaps TRBD1 (6 bases). The CDR3 consists of 13 residues. V lost 9 bases to trimming and J lost 0 bases, with 11 bases between them. Germline V CDR1 and CDR2: ENHRY, SYGVKD. The CDR3 loop is CAISQGMNTEAFF. Here the CDR3 DNA reads TGTGCCATTTCCCAGGGGATGAACACTGAAGCTTTCTTT.

V gene TRBV18 combines with J gene TRBJ2-1, with TRBD1 as a possible D gene (6 bases). Germline CDR1 is KGHSH and CDR2 is LQKENI. The CDR3 extends over 11 amino acids. V was trimmed by 2 bases and J by 10 bases, leaving 6 bases between them. CDR3 protein: CASSPGGEQFF. The CDR3 nucleotides read TGTGCCAGCTCACCAGGGGGCGAGCAGTTCTTC.

This clone was recorded once. The rearrangement uses TRBV9 and TRBJ2-2; a weak D match, TRBD1 (7 bases). Trimming cost V 0 bases and J 5 bases, with 14 bases left between them. Germline CDR1 and CDR2: SGDLS and YYNGEE. The CDR3 has 16 residues. CDR3 in amino acids: CASSVGSRGVTGELFF. The DNA of the CDR3 is TGTGCCAGCAGCGTAGGCTCCAGGGGGGTGACCGGGGAGCTGTTTTTT.

This rearrangement joins TRBV7-2 to TRBJ2-2, with 10 bases that match TRBD2. Germline-derived CDR1 and CDR2 are SGHTA and FQGNSA. Losses at the gene ends were 5 bases for V and 6 bases for J; bases not matched to a gene: 18. The CDR3 is made up of 19 amino acids. CDR3 coding DNA: TGTGCCAGCAGCCCCAGCGGGACTAGCGTTACATTAGGGTCCGGGGAGCTGTTTTTT. Translation gives CASSPSGTSVTLGSGELFF.

Here the CDR3 DNA reads TGTGCCAGTAGTATAGGTTGGAGGGGTGAGACCCAGTACTTC. Translating gives CASSIGWRGETQYF. This rearrangement joins TRBV19 to TRBJ2-5, with D possibly TRBD2 on 6 matching bases. CDR3 length equals 14 residues. The germline V gene has CDR1 LNHDA and CDR2 SQIVND (reference sequence). V lost 1 base, J lost 5 bases, and 11 bases lay in between.

This chain joins TRBV6-1 and TRBJ1-1; no definite D call. Per the germline V gene, CDR1 is MNHNS and CDR2 is SASEGT. CDR3 length: 13 amino acids. Trimming left V 6 bases short and J 9 bases short, with 17 bases between. This chain's CDR3 is CASSDSNGLKAFF. CDR3 nucleotides: TGTGCCAGCAGCGATAGCAATGGTTTAAAAGCTTTCTTT.

The chain combines TRBV5-1 with TRBJ2-1; the match to TRBD2 covers 7 bases. Germline lookup yields CDR1 SGHRS and CDR2 YFSETQ. The junction had 3 bases not matched to a gene; V was cut back by 2 bases and J by 7 bases. This CDR3 spans 13 amino acids. CDR3 nucleotide sequence: TGCGCCAGCAGCTTCGGACTAGTGAATGAGCAGTTCTTC. Its protein is CASSFGLVNEQFF.

This clone turned up a few times. V and J are TRBV10-3 and TRBJ1-3, with 8 bases matching TRBD1. With V trimmed by 10 bases and J by 0 bases, 5 bases remained unmatched. The CDR3 is made up of 14 amino acids. Germline V gene lookup returns CDR1 ENHRY and CDR2 SYGVKD. This chain's CDR3 is CATLDRDSGNTIYF. CDR3 coding DNA: TGTGCCACCCTGGACAGGGACTCTGGAAACACCATATATTTT.

The chain couples TRBV5-1 to TRBJ2-3, with TRBD2 matching over 12 bases. Per the germline V gene, CDR1 is SGHRS and CDR2 is YFSETQ. The CDR3 loop spans 16 amino acids. The V and J ends lost 4 bases and 4 bases, in that order; junction bases with no gene match: 7. CDR3 in amino acids: CASSKILAGGADTQYF. The CDR3 nucleotides read TGCGCCAGCAGCAAGATACTAGCGGGAGGCGCAGATACGCAGTATTTT.

This clone has a handful of counts. The rearrangement links TRBV28 to TRBJ2-7; D perhaps matches TRBD2 (6 bases). Germline V lookup: CDR1 MDHEN, CDR2 SYDVKM. V gave up 6 bases and J gave up 7 bases, with 28 bases separating them. The CDR3 totals 17 residues. CDR3 in amino acids: CASSHGGRRPRPYEQYF. The CDR3 nucleotides read TGTGCCAGCAGCCATGGGGGGAGGCGCCCACGACCGTATGAGCAGTACTTC.

This clone was observed a few times. V is TRBV5-6 and J is TRBJ2-7; 8 bases are a match to TRBD1. V lost 1 base to trimming and J lost 2 bases; unmatched junction nucleotides: 5. Per germline, CDR1 SGHDT and CDR2 YYEEEE. This CDR3 contains 15 residues. CDR3 loop: CASSLSQGATYEQYF. The CDR3 DNA reads TGTGCCAGCAGCTTGAGCCAGGGGGCCACCTACGAGCAGTACTTC.

The chain has TRBV10-3 and TRBJ1-4; 8 nucleotides match TRBD1. In germline, CDR1 is ENHRY, CDR2 SYGVKD. CDR3 length: 13 residues. The J segment lost 8 bases and the V segment lost 4 bases, leaving 3 bases of the junction unmatched. CDR3 nucleotides: TGTGCCATCAGTGGCCAGGGGGCAGAAAAACTGTTTTTT. It encodes CAISGQGAEKLFF.

V is TRBV11-2 and J is TRBJ1-3; 8 positions agree with TRBD1. Germline V gene sequence: CDR1 SGHAT, CDR2 FQNNGV. The V segment lost 4 bases and the J segment 4 bases; nucleotides outside the gene matches: 6. The CDR3 consists of 15 residues. The CDR3, as DNA: TGTGCCAGCAGCTCCCAGGGGGCACCAGGAAACACCATATATTTT. It specifies CASSSQGAPGNTIYF.

This clone was seen more than once but under ten times. The rearrangement uses TRBV18 and TRBJ2-1; a weak D match, TRBD2 (5 bases). Per germline, CDR1 KGHSH and CDR2 LQKENI. The CDR3 extends over 12 amino acids. The V and J ends lost 6 bases and 9 bases respectively, with 12 bases between them. The CDR3 nucleotides are TGTGCCAGCTCTCTTCGAGGGAGTGAGCAGTTCTTC. Translated, it gives CASSLRGSEQFF.